The 13 T cell receptor beta chains below all came from one sample that was sequenced in a study of T cells after yellow fever vaccination. TCRdb called the 5' RACE reads again in MiXCR, with one record for every CDR3 protein. The top ten clones hold 2.5% to 3% of a sample with about 160,000 distinct CDR3 sequences, about 7% of them seen once. This specimen was CD4+ T cells sorted from PBMCs, taken 5 days after the first yellow fever vaccination. The receptors here all came from a man aged 18 to 30 who received the YFV17D yellow fever vaccine.

This clonotype was seen ten or more times. The chain links TRBV12-3 or TRBV12-4 to TRBJ2-5; D remains ambiguous. The V gene lost 7 bases and the J gene lost 7 bases, with 13 bases spanning the gap. This CDR3 has 12 amino acids. The DNA for the CDR3 is TGTGCCAGCACCCTAGGCCCCTCGACCCAGTACTTC. Translation: CASTLGPSTQYF.

Only a few counts were recorded for this clonotype. V usage is TRBV7-2 and J usage is TRBJ1-1; D remains ambiguous. This CDR3 spans 13 amino acids. Trimming removed 5 bases from V and 1 base from J, with 8 bases in between. Germline values: CDR1 SGHTA, CDR2 FQGNSA. The CDR3 sequence: CASSDQRNTEAFF. The CDR3 nucleotides read TGTGCCAGCAGCGATCAGAGGAACACTGAAGCTTTCTTT.

Remarks on this clonotype: Since a much larger clone is just one base distant, this may be a read error. The chain is built from TRBV27 and TRBJ2-5, with D tentatively TRBD2 (5 bases). Trimming pared 5 bases from V and 5 bases from J, leaving 15 bases between. The CDR3 extends over 14 amino acids. In germline, CDR1 is MNHEY, CDR2 SMNVEV (reference sequence). In DNA, the CDR3 is TGTGCCAGCAGTGTCCAGCGGAGTCGGGAGACCCAGTACTTC. Its protein is CASSVQRSRETQYF.

V usage is TRBV10-3 and J usage is TRBJ1-6; tentatively, D is TRBD1 (5 bases). Trimming took off 6 bases at V and 7 bases at J, with 13 bases between the two ends. The CDR3 contains 14 residues. Germline CDR1 and CDR2: ENHRY and SYGVKD. The CDR3 loop reads CAISQGNYNSPLHF. CDR3 bases: TGTGCCATCAGCCAGGGTAACTACAATTCACCCCTCCACTTT.

This clonotype has a count of ten or more. The chain joins TRBV11-1 to TRBJ1-6; 8 bases are shared with TRBD1. The CDR3 has 14 residues. V lost 5 bases and J lost 8; bases outside the gene matches: 5. The germline gives CDR1 SGHAT, CDR2 FQDESV (reference sequence). Here the CDR3 reads CASSPGGNYSPLHF. CDR3 sequence (DNA): TGTGCCAGCAGCCCAGGGGGCAATTATTCACCCCTCCACTTT.

A remark on this clonotype: A much larger clonotype is one base distant, so this may be a read error. The chain has TRBV20-1 and TRBJ1-5; 7 nucleotides match TRBD1. V lost 1 base to trimming and J lost 3 bases; unmatched junction nucleotides: 9. The CDR3 is made up of 16 amino acids. Germline V gene lookup returns CDR1 DFQATT and CDR2 SNEGSKA (reference sequence). The CDR3 loop reads CSARGRTGNTNQPQHF. CDR3 nucleotides: TGCAGTGCTAGAGGACGGACAGGCAATACCAATCAGCCCCAGCATTTT.

This rearrangement joins TRBV5-6 to TRBJ1-2, with no clear D. This CDR3 has 13 residues. In germline, CDR1 is SGHDT, CDR2 YYEEEE. V lost 0 bases to trimming and J lost 8 bases, with 11 bases between them. In DNA form, the CDR3 reads TGTGCCAGCAGCTTGGTGGCACCAGCAGGCTACACCTTC. Residues: CASSLVAPAGYTF.

There are many counts of this clonotype. This rearrangement joins TRBV7-9 to TRBJ2-7; maybe TRBD1 (6 bases). Germline V CDR1 and CDR2: SEHNR, FQNEAQ (reference sequence). The ends were cut back, 5 bases at V and 7 bases at J, with 9 bases in the middle. This CDR3 region has 11 residues. The CDR3 is CASSLRGEQYF. As DNA, the CDR3 is TGTGCCAGCAGCCTAAGGGGGGAGCAGTACTTC.

This clonotype was detected ten times or more. The genes are TRBV6-1 and TRBJ2-5; 10 nucleotides align to TRBD1. The CDR3 sequence is 15 residues long. Unmatched junction bases numbered 4, after V lost 4 bases and J lost 2 bases. Germline V gene data show CDR1 as MNHNS and CDR2 as SASEGT. For the CDR3, the DNA is TGTGCCAGCAGTGTAGGACAGGGGGTTCAAGAGACCCAGTACTTC. This sequence encodes CASSVGQGVQETQYF.

This clonotype has only a few counts. The chain carries TRBV9 and TRBJ2-6; TRBD2 agrees at 7 bases. The CDR3 is 17 amino acids. CDR1 and CDR2 (germline): SGDLS, YYNGEE. V was pared by 3 bases and J by 3 bases, with 9 bases of the junction left unmatched. CDR3 DNA sequence: TGTGCCAGCAGCGGTCGGGATGGGGGGGTTGGGGCCAACGTCCTGACTTTC. Translation gives CASSGRDGGVGANVLTF.

This clonotype was seen a handful of times. The genes are TRBV9 and TRBJ2-3; 13 positions match TRBD2. Germline V lookup: CDR1 SGDLS, CDR2 YYNGEE. The V segment lost 4 bases and the J segment 6 bases; nucleotides outside the gene matches: 8. This CDR3 comprises 16 residues. CDR3 nucleotides: TGTGCCAGCAGCCCAGGACTAGCGGGGGCGTGGGATACGCAGTATTTT. It translates to CASSPGLAGAWDTQYF.

This clonotype was detected a few times. DNA for the CDR3: TGCAGTGTTGCGCGGGGGGGCGGAAATGAGCAGTTCTTC. It specifies CSVARGGGNEQFF. The rearrangement uses TRBV20-1 and TRBJ2-1, with 9 positions matching TRBD2. J was trimmed by 7 bases and V by 7 bases; bases with no gene match: 8. This CDR3 spans 13 amino acids. CDR1 and CDR2 (germline): DFQATT, SNEGSKA (reference sequence).

This clonotype was seen more than once but under ten times. This chain connects TRBV18 to TRBJ2-7; D is undetermined. From germline, CDR1 is KGHSH and CDR2 LQKENI. V lost 6 bases and J lost 5, with 14 bases in between. The CDR3 has 13 residues. The CDR3 DNA follows: TGTGCCAGCTCCCTGATGGGGAAAGACGAGCAGTACGTC. It codes for CASSLMGKDEQYV.